These 14 T cell receptor beta chains originate from one sample sequenced in a study of blood T cell repertoires in COVID-19. Profiling relied on immunoSEQ multiplex PCR, and the TCRdb table lists in-frame clones only, not all of them. The top ten hold approximately 12% of the sample, which has some 70,000 clones, under 85% seen once. The sequenced sample was peripheral blood. Receptors were obtained from a man aged 45 to 65 with COVID-19, enrolled during active disease.

This clone showed up just a few times. One base away lies a much larger clone, so this may be a sequencing read error. The same CDR3 can be traced to other DNA sequences in this sample. This rearrangement joins TRBV4-1 to TRBJ2-5, with 9 nucleotides matching TRBD2. CDR1 and CDR2 (germline): MGHRA, YSYEKL. The CDR3 consists of 18 residues. J lost 5 bases, V lost 1 base, and 14 bases had no gene match. CDR3 in amino acids: CASSQVGRGGGHGETQYF. The CDR3 DNA reads TGCGCCAGCAGCCAAGTCGGGCGGGGGGGCGGCCACGGGGAGACCCAGTACTTC.

This chain links TRBV9 with TRBJ1-1; D is possibly TRBD1 (5 bases). Trimming shortened V by 0 bases and J by 5 bases, and 11 bases separated the two germline ends. CDR3 length: 14 amino acids. Germline V gene data show CDR1 as SGDLS and CDR2 as YYNGEE. CDR3 sequence (DNA): TGTGCCAGCAGCGTAGGGGGAGGGGATACTGAAGCTTTCTTT. Residues: CASSVGGGDTEAFF. Variable domain in full (rest from reference TRBV9 and TRBJ1-1): DSGVTQTPKHLITATGQRVTLRCSPRSGDLSVYWYQQSLDQGLQFLIQYYNGEERAKGNILERFSAQQFPDLHSELNLSSLELGDSALYFCASSVGGGDTEAFFGQGTRLTVV.

This chain uses TRBV14 with TRBJ2-1; 9 bases are shared with TRBD2. The V segment lost 2 bases and the J segment 5 bases; nucleotides outside the gene matches: 4. CDR3 size: 15 residues. Germline CDR1 SGHDN, CDR2 FVKESK. CDR3: CASSQSGGLDNEQFF. DNA of the CDR3: TGTGCCAGCAGCCAAAGCGGGGGGCTCGACAATGAGCAGTTCTTC.

This clone appeared a few times. The J gene is TRBJ1-1, the V gene TRBV6-6, with 8 bases aligning to TRBD1. After removal of 5 bases from V and 4 bases from J, the junction contained 6 bases not matched to a gene. The CDR3 has 14 amino acids. Germline lookup yields CDR1 MNHNY and CDR2 SVGAGI (reference sequence). This CDR3 reads CASSRRQGSTEAFF. CDR3 DNA sequence: TGTGCCAGCAGTCGTAGACAGGGGAGCACTGAAGCTTTCTTT.

This clone was found once. The CDR3 DNA follows: TGCGCCAGCAGCCAAGATGTGAGGAATAACCAAGAGACCCAGTACTTC. Protein product: CASSQDVRNNQETQYF. The J gene is TRBJ2-5, the V gene TRBV4-3; D is uncertain. Trimming pared 0 bases from V and 0 bases from J, leaving 11 bases between. Germline assignment: CDR1 LGHNA and CDR2 YSLEER. This CDR3 has 16 amino acids.

This clone was seen just once. V usage is TRBV5-5 and J usage is TRBJ2-1; 8 bases map to TRBD2. The V gene's germline CDR1 is SGHKS and CDR2 YYEKEE (reference sequence). The V segment lost 1 base and the J segment 0 bases; nucleotides outside the gene matches: 3. The CDR3 runs 16 residues. CDR3 DNA: TGTGCCAGCAGCTTGACGGGGGGGAGCTCCTACAATGAGCAGTTCTTC. It encodes CASSLTGGSSYNEQFF.

This clone was seen a handful of times. The chain employs TRBV5-4 and TRBJ1-1; D unclear. Trimming removed 2 bases from V and 1 base from J, with 3 bases in between. CDR3 length: 12 amino acids. Germline loops: CDR1 SGHNT, CDR2 YYREEE (reference sequence). The chain's CDR3 is CASSFRNTEAFF. CDR3 nucleotide sequence: TGTGCCAGCAGCTTCAGGAACACTGAAGCTTTCTTT.

The gene calls are TRBV15 and TRBJ2-1; D uncertain. The CDR3 has 18 residues. Germline V CDR1 and CDR2: LNHNV, YYDKDF (reference sequence). V was shortened by 1 base and J by 0 bases, with 16 bases between the two germline ends. The CDR3 DNA reads TGTGCCACCAGCAGAGCCACCTCTAGAGCGACCTCCTACAATGAGCAGTTCTTC. As protein: CATSRATSRATSYNEQFF.

The rearrangement joins TRBV15 to TRBJ2-7, with TRBD2 matching over 11 bases. Germline V gene data show CDR1 as LNHNV and CDR2 as YYDKDF (reference sequence). The CDR3 is made up of 15 amino acids. The V segment lost 3 bases and the J segment 6 bases; nucleotides outside the gene matches: 7. CDR3 in amino acids: CATSRDSGGAGEQYF. The CDR3 bases are TGTGCCACCAGCAGGGATAGCGGGGGGGCAGGCGAGCAGTACTTC. Combining the CDR3 with reference TRBV15 and TRBJ2-7 gives the whole variable domain DAMVIQNPRYQVTQFGKPVTLSCSQTLNHNVMYWYQQKSSQAPKLLFHYYDKDFNNEADTPDNFQSRRPNTSFCFLDIRSPGLGDTAMYLCATSRDSGGAGEQYFGPGTRLTVT.

The chain recombines TRBV27 with TRBJ1-1, with TRBD1 matching over 8 bases. The V and J ends lost 2 bases and 0 bases, in that order; junction bases with no gene match: 5. The CDR3 consists of 16 residues. Germline CDR1 and CDR2: MNHEY and SMNVEV (reference sequence). CDR3 residues: CASSLGTGVMNTEAFF. CDR3 nucleotides: TGTGCCAGCAGTTTAGGGACAGGAGTTATGAACACTGAAGCTTTCTTT.

J is TRBJ2-5 and V is TRBV27; 7 bases fit TRBD1. Germline trimming cut 8 bases from V and 5 bases from J; bases unmatched to any gene: 11. CDR1 is MNHEY, CDR2 SMNVEV, per germline (reference sequence). The CDR3 loop spans 14 amino acids. CDR3 amino acids: CASPRRQGNETQYF. DNA of the CDR3: TGTGCCAGCCCCCGACGACAGGGTAACGAGACCCAGTACTTC.

The chain has TRBV18 and TRBJ2-7; D is perhaps TRBD2 (6 bases). This CDR3 comprises 14 residues. In germline, CDR1 is KGHSH, CDR2 LQKENI. V lost 3 bases and J 0 bases, leaving 9 bases between the germline ends. CDR3 residues: CASSPGDSSYEQYF. The CDR3 bases are TGTGCCAGCTCACCTGGGGACTCCTCCTACGAGCAGTACTTC.

J is TRBJ2-1 and V is TRBV19; D remains ambiguous. The germline V and J ends were trimmed by 3 bases and 5 bases, with 14 bases remaining between them. This CDR3 comprises 15 residues. Germline assignment: CDR1 LNHDA and CDR2 SQIVND (reference sequence). CDR3 DNA: TGTGCCAGTAGTATGTCCTTAAACTACAACAATGAGCAGTTCTTC. Translating gives CASSMSLNYNNEQFF.

The CDR3: CASSQAGVEKLFF. CDR3 in DNA: TGTGCCAGCAGCCAAGCCGGGGTGGAAAAACTGTTTTTT. The chain links TRBV3-1 (or the pseudogene TRBV3-2) to TRBJ1-4, with D uncertain. Trimming shortened V by 1 base and J by 8 bases, and 8 bases separated the two germline ends. Germline CDR1 reads LGHDT; CDR2 reads YNNKEL (reference sequence). This CDR3 spans 13 amino acids.